This T cell receptor beta chain was retrieved from a study of blood T cell repertoires in COVID-19. Study as a whole: Samples representing acute and convalescent COVID-19 were sourced from the United States, Italy and Spain.

The method was immunoSEQ multiplex PCR; TCRdb's version includes in-frame clones alone and lacks a portion of them. Of approximately 150,000 clones listed, approximately 87% were seen once; the top ten hold roughly 37%. Unmatched junction bases numbered 4, after V lost 5 bases and J lost 3 bases. Germline values: CDR1 PRHDT, CDR2 FYEKMQ (reference sequence). This CDR3 spans 14 amino acids. The clonotype comes from a man aged 45-65 years who had recovered from COVID-19. The material sequenced was peripheral blood. The chain has TRBV13 and TRBJ1-1, with TRBD1 matching over 9 bases. The CDR3 DNA reads TGTGCCAGCAGCCCTAGGGACAGGGACACTGAAGCTTTCTTT. Protein product: CASSPRDRDTEAFF.